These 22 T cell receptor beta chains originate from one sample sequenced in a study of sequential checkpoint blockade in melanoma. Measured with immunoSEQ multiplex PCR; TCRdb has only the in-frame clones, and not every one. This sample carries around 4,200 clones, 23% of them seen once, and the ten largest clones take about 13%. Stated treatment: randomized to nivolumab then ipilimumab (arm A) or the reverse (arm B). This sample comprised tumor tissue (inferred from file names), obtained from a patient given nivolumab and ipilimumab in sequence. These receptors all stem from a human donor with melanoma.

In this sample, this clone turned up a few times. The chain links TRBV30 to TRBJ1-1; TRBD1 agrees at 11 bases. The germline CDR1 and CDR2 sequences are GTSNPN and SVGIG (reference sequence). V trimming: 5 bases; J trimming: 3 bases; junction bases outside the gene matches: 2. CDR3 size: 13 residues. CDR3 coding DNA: TGTGCCTGGGGGACAGGGGGATACACTGAAGCTTTCTTT. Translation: CAWGTGGYTEAFF.

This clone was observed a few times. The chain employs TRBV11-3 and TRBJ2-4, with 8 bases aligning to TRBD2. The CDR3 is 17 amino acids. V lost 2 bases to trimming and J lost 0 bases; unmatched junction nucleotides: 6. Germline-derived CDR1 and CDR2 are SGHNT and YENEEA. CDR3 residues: CASSLLSGAAAKNIQYF. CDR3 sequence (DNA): TGTGCCAGCAGCTTACTTAGCGGGGCTGCAGCCAAAAACATTCAGTACTTC.

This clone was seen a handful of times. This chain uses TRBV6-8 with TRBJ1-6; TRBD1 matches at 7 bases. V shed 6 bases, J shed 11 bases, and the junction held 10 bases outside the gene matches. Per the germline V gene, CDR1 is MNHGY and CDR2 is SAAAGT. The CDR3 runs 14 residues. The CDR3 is CASSSDRALTPLHF. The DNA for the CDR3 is TGTGCCAGCAGCTCCGACAGGGCACTGACACCCCTCCACTTT.

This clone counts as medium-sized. CDR3 DNA: TGTGCCAGCAGTTACTCGACCAGGGGGGGCGGCTACACCTTC. Translating it yields CASSYSTRGGGYTF. V and J are TRBV6-8 and TRBJ1-2; TRBD1 matches 7 bases. The CDR3 extends over 14 amino acids. The J segment lost 8 bases and the V segment lost 0 bases, leaving 6 bases of the junction unmatched. Germline V gene data show CDR1 as MNHGY and CDR2 as SAAAGT.

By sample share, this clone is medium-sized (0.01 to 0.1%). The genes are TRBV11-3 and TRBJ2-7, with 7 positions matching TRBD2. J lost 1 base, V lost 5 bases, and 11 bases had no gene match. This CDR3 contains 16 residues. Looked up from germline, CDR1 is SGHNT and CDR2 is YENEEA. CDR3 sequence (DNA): TGTGCCAGCAGCCAAGCTTGGGGGGGTGGGTCCTACGAGCAGTACTTC. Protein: CASSQAWGGGSYEQYF.

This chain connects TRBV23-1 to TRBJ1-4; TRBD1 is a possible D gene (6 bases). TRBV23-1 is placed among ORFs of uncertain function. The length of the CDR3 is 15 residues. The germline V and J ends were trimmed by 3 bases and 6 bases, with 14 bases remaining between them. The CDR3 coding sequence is TGCGCCAGCAGTCATTTGGGACACCCCCATGAAAAACTGTTTTTT. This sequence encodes CASSHLGHPHEKLFF.

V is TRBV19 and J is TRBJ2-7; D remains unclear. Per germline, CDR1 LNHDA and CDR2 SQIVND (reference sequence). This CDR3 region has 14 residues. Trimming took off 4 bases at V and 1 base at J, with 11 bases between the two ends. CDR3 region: CASSTTDGSYEQYF. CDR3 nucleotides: TGTGCCAGTAGTACAACAGACGGATCCTACGAGCAGTACTTC. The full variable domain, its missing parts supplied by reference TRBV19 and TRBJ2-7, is DGGITQSPKYLFRKEGQNVTLSCEQNLNHDAMYWYRQDPGQGLRLIYYSQIVNDFQKGDIAEGYSVSREKKESFPLTVTSAQKNPTAFYLCASSTTDGSYEQYFGPGTRLTVT.

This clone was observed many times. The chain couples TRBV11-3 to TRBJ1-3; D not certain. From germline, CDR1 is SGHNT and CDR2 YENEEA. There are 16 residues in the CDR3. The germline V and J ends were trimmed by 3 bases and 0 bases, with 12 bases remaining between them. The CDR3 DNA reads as TGTGCCAGCAGCTTTGAGGGTTGGGACTCTGGAAACACCATATATTTT. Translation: CASSFEGWDSGNTIYF.

The CDR3 loop is CASRPHRGRSSEKLFF. Written as DNA, the CDR3 is TGTGCCAGCAGACCGCACAGGGGGAGGTCCTCGGAAAAACTGTTTTTT. The chain is built from TRBV6-8 and TRBJ1-4; 8 nucleotides align to TRBD1. The germline V gene has CDR1 MNHGY and CDR2 SAAAGT. The ends lost 6 bases at V and 8 bases at J; junction bases unmatched: 14. This CDR3 region has 16 residues.

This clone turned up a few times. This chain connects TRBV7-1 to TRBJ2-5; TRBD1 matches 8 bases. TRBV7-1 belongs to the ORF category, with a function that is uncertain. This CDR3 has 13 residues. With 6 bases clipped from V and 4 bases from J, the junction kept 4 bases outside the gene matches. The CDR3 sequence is CASSQGALETQYF. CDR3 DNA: TGTGCCAGCAGTCAGGGGGCTCTAGAGACCCAGTACTTC.

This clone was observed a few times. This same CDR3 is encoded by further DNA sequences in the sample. CDR3 in DNA: TGCGCCAGCAGCTTGGCCAGGGGGTCCTACAATGAGCAGTTCTTC. Translating it yields CASSLARGSYNEQFF. The chain has TRBV5-1 and TRBJ2-1; 7 nucleotides agree with TRBD1. V shed 0 bases and J 1 base; nucleotides not matched to a gene: 1. The CDR3 runs to 15 residues. Looked up from germline, CDR1 is SGHRS and CDR2 is YFSETQ. The full variable domain, in which reference TRBV5-1 and TRBJ2-1 provide the parts outside the CDR3, is KAGVTQTPRYLIKTRGQQVTLSCSPISGHRSVSWYQQTPGQGLQFLFEYFSETQRNKGNFPGRFSGRQFSNSRSEMNVSTLELGDSALYLCASSLARGSYNEQFFGPGTRLTVL.

The CDR3 here is CATPSSDTGELFF. In DNA, the CDR3 is TGTGCCACCCCCTCTAGCGACACCGGGGAGCTGTTTTTT. V is TRBV18 and J is TRBJ2-2, with D perhaps matching TRBD2 (6 bases). Germline-derived CDR1 and CDR2 are KGHSH and LQKENI. Trimming pared 10 bases from V and 3 bases from J, leaving 12 bases between. The CDR3 has 13 residues.

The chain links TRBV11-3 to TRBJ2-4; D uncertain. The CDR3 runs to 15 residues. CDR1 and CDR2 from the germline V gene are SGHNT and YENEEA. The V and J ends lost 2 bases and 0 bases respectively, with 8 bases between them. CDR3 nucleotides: TGTGCCAGCAGCTTAACTACCGTAGCCAAAAACATTCAGTACTTC. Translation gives CASSLTTVAKNIQYF.

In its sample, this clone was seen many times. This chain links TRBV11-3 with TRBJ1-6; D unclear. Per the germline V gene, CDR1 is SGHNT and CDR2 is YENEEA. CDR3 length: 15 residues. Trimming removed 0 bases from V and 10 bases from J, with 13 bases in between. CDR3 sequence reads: CASSLETQSSSPLHF. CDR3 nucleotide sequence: TGTGCCAGCAGCTTAGAGACTCAGTCGTCCTCACCCCTCCACTTT.

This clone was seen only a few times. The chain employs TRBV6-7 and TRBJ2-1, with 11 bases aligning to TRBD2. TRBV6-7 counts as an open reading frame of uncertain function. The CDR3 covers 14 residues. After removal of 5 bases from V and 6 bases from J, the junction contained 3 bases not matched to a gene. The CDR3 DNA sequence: TGTGCCAGCAGTGTAGCGGGGGGGAGCAATGAGCAGTTCTTC. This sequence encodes CASSVAGGSNEQFF.

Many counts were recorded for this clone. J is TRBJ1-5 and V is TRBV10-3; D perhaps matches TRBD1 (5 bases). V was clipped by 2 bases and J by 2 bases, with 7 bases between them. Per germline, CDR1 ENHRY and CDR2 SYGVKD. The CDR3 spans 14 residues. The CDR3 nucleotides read TGTGCCATCAGTGAGCCGGGGGGCAATCAGCCCCAGCATTTT. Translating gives CAISEPGGNQPQHF.

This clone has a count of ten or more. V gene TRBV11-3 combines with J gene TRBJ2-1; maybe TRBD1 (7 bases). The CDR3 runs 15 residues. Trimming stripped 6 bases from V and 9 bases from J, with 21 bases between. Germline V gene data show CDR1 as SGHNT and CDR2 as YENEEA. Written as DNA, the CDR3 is TGTGCCAGCAGATGGGACTCCGGACAGGTCGGTGAGCAGTTCTTC. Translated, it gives CASRWDSGQVGEQFF.

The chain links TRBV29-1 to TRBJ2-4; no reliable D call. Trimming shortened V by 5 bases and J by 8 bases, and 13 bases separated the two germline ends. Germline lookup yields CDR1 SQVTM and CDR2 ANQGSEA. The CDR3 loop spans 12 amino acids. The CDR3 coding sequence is TGCAGCGTTAGGATACAGATAGACATTCAGTACTTC. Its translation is CSVRIQIDIQYF.

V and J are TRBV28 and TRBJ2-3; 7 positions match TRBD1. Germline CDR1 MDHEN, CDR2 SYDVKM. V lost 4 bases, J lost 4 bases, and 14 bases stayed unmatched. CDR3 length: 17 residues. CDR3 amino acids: CASSSLDEGAHPDTQYF. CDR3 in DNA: TGTGCCAGCAGTTCCTTAGACGAGGGGGCACACCCAGATACGCAGTATTTT.

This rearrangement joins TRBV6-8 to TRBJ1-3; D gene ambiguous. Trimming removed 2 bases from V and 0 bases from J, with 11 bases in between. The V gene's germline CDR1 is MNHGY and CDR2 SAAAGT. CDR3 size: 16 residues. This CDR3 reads CASSYLTSSSGNTIYF. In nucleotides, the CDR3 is TGTGCCAGCAGTTACCTTACGTCAAGCTCTGGAAACACCATATATTTT.

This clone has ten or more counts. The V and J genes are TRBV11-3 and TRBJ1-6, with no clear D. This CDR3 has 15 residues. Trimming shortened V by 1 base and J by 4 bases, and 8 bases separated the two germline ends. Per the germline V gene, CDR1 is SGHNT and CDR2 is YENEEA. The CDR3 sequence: CASSLGSIYNSPLHF. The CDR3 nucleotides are TGTGCCAGCAGCTTAGGGTCCATTTATAATTCACCCCTCCACTTT.

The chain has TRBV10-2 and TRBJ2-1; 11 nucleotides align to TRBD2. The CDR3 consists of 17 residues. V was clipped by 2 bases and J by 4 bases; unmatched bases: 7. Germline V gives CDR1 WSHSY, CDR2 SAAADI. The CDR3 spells CASSEELGTSGYNEQFF. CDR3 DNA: TGCGCCAGCAGTGAGGAGTTGGGGACTAGCGGTTACAATGAGCAGTTCTTC.